This T cell receptor (beta chain) appears in the sequencing data of a study of T cells after posttransplantation cyclophosphamide. Repertoires were generated with immunoSEQ multiplex PCR, while TCRdb's copy carries only in-frame clones and drops some. The sample presents fewer than 35,000 clones, none singletons. Trimming stripped 3 bases from V and 3 bases from J, with 9 bases between. The CDR3 length is 13 residues. CDR1 and CDR2 from the germline V gene are SGDLS and YYNGEE. This clone was seen ten or more times. The receptor was derived from a woman aged 30 to 39 in good health and a related stem cell transplant donor. The V call is TRBV9, the J call TRBJ1-1; TRBD1 is a possible D gene (6 bases). The material sequenced was PBMCs. The CDR3 region has the DNA TGTGCCAGCAGCGGCCCAGGGGACACTGAAGCTTTCTTT. Protein product: CASSGPGDTEAFF.